These 25 T cell receptor beta chains originate from one sample sequenced in a study of T cell responses to AZD1222 COVID-19 vaccine. Sequenced by immunoSEQ multiplex PCR; TCRdb stores in-frame clones only, minus some. Of roughly 92,000 clones in the sample, around 90% were seen once. The sample was peripheral blood, taken 28 days after the second AZD1222 dose. The receptors stem from an adult who received the AZD1222 COVID-19 vaccine.

The table lists this clone with a few counts. V gene TRBV7-6 combines with J gene TRBJ1-3; no firm D call. Trimming shortened V by 1 base and J by 4 bases, and 14 bases separated the two germline ends. Germline assignment: CDR1 SGHVS and CDR2 FNYEAQ. The CDR3 contains 16 residues. The CDR3 is CASSLGPPSSGNTIYF. The CDR3 bases are TGTGCCAGCAGCTTAGGCCCCCCTAGTTCCGGAAACACCATATATTTT.

This clone was seen only a few times. DNA for the CDR3: TGTGCCAGCAAATCCAGGGGGTATACCGGGGAGCTGTTTTTT. Translating it yields CASKSRGYTGELFF. The chain recombines TRBV6-5 with TRBJ2-2, with 7 positions matching TRBD1. CDR3 length: 14 residues. Per germline, CDR1 MNHEY and CDR2 SVGAGI. Trimming took 7 bases from V and 5 from J; bases not matched to a gene: 7.

This CDR3 is CASSLGMNTEAFF. CDR3 nucleotide sequence: TGTGCCAGCAGCTTGGGAATGAACACTGAAGCTTTCTTT. The chain couples TRBV5-6 to TRBJ1-1, with D uncertain. Germline V CDR1 and CDR2: SGHDT, YYEEEE. V was cut by 0 bases and J by 0 bases, with 3 bases left in between. The CDR3 has 13 residues.

The chain uses TRBV18 and TRBJ1-2; D is uncertain. Germline V gene lookup returns CDR1 KGHSH and CDR2 LQKENI. This CDR3 has 15 residues. The V and J ends lost 2 bases and 0 bases respectively, with 10 bases between them. The CDR3 loop reads CASSPSGQANYGYTF. DNA for the CDR3: TGTGCCAGCTCACCAAGCGGGCAAGCTAACTATGGCTACACCTTC.

This chain joins TRBV5-1 and TRBJ1-1, with 11 bases identical to TRBD1. Trimming cost V 2 bases and J 3 bases; bases outside gene matches: 3. CDR3 size: 15 residues. Germline V lookup: CDR1 SGHRS, CDR2 YFSETQ. CDR3 in amino acids: CASSFLGQGDTEAFF. As DNA, the CDR3 is TGCGCCAGCAGCTTCCTGGGACAGGGGGACACTGAAGCTTTCTTT.

The rearrangement uses TRBV4-1 and TRBJ1-4; 8 positions agree with TRBD1. V gave up 5 bases and J gave up 8 bases; unmatched junction bases: 4. This CDR3 is built from 13 residues. Germline CDR1 and CDR2: MGHRA and YSYEKL. This chain's CDR3 is CASSTRQGEKLFF. CDR3 DNA: TGCGCCAGCAGCACCCGACAGGGGGAAAAACTGTTTTTT.

This clone was picked up a small number of times. The chain joins TRBV19 to TRBJ2-1; D is possibly TRBD1 (7 bases). The CDR3 is 15 amino acids. V was shortened by 7 bases and J by 8 bases, with 21 bases between the two germline ends. Germline V gene lookup returns CDR1 LNHDA and CDR2 SQIVND (reference sequence). The CDR3 sequence is CASNSGGGFGYEQFF. DNA of the CDR3: TGTGCCAGTAACTCAGGGGGAGGCTTCGGGTATGAGCAGTTCTTC.

The CDR3 spells CASSAVGNSPLHF. The CDR3 nucleotides read TGTGCCAGCAGCGCCGTAGGAAATTCACCCCTCCACTTT. The V and J genes are TRBV14 and TRBJ1-6, with unresolved D. The CDR3 totals 13 residues. Germline assignment: CDR1 SGHDN and CDR2 FVKESK. With 5 bases removed from V and 7 bases from J, the gap between germline ends came to 9 bases.

The J gene is TRBJ1-1, the V gene TRBV6-5, with no clear D. Germline CDR1 MNHEY, CDR2 SVGAGI. Trimming took off 6 bases at V and 3 bases at J, with 14 bases between the two ends. The CDR3 is 14 amino acids. The CDR3, as DNA: TGTGCCAGCAGCCACGGACGGACCTACACTGAAGCTTTCTTT. The encoded protein is CASSHGRTYTEAFF.

The chain employs TRBV19 and TRBJ1-1; possibly TRBD1 for D (5 bases). The CDR3 totals 16 residues. Germline CDR1 reads LNHDA; CDR2 reads SQIVND (reference sequence). The V gene lost 5 bases and the J gene lost 4 bases, with 20 bases spanning the gap. The CDR3 loop reads CASSLGTLKVGTEAFF. CDR3 bases: TGTGCCAGTAGTCTCGGGACCCTCAAGGTCGGCACTGAAGCTTTCTTT.

The V gene is TRBV5-5, the J gene TRBJ1-5, with D tentatively TRBD1 (6 bases). V lost 0 bases to trimming and J lost 4 bases, with 11 bases between them. The CDR3 sequence is 15 residues long. Germline assignment: CDR1 SGHKS and CDR2 YYEKEE (reference sequence). The CDR3 spells CASSLGPQGNQPQHF. CDR3 nucleotides: TGTGCCAGCAGCTTGGGCCCCCAGGGGAATCAGCCCCAGCATTTT.

The rearrangement links TRBV7-3 to TRBJ2-5; TRBD2 matches at 8 bases. CDR3 length: 15 amino acids. Germline V gene sequence: CDR1 SGHTA, CDR2 FQGTGA. V shed 2 bases and J 5 bases; nucleotides not matched to a gene: 7. DNA of the CDR3: TGTGCCAGCAGCTTATCTGGACTAGCTCAGGAGACCCAGTACTTC. It translates to CASSLSGLAQETQYF. The full variable domain, rest sourced from reference TRBV7-3 and TRBJ2-5, is GAGVSQTPSNKVTEKGKYVELRCDPISGHTALYWYRQSLGQGPEFLIYFQGTGAADDSGLPNDRFFAVRPEGSVSTLKIQRTERGDSAVYLCASSLSGLAQETQYFGPGTRLLVL.

V and J are TRBV9 and TRBJ2-5; TRBD2 matches 12 bases. Germline lookup yields CDR1 SGDLS and CDR2 YYNGEE. This CDR3 is built from 15 residues. Losses at the gene ends were 4 bases for V and 4 bases for J; bases not matched to a gene: 5. For the CDR3, the DNA is TGTGCCAGCAGCCGGACTAGCGGGGCTGGAGAGACCCAGTACTTC. It yields the protein CASSRTSGAGETQYF.

V usage is TRBV5-5 and J usage is TRBJ2-2; D is undetermined. The germline V gene encodes CDR1 SGHKS and CDR2 YYEKEE (reference sequence). CDR3 length: 15 residues. The V end lost 2 bases, the J end lost 0 bases, and 8 bases lay between the germline ends. The CDR3 DNA sequence: TGTGCCAGCAGCTTCGGCGGACCGAACACCGGGGAGCTGTTTTTT. Encoded protein: CASSFGGPNTGELFF.

This rearrangement joins TRBV29-1 to TRBJ2-7, with 8 bases identical to TRBD2. CDR1 and CDR2 from the germline V gene are SQVTM and ANQGSEA. The length of the CDR3 is 13 residues. After removal of 5 bases from V and 7 bases from J, the junction contained 10 bases not matched to a gene. The CDR3 region has the DNA TGCAGCGTTTTGGCGGGGGGACCGAAAGAGCAGTACTTC. It specifies CSVLAGGPKEQYF.

This chain uses TRBV27 with TRBJ2-3; 9 nucleotides align to TRBD2. Germline CDR1 MNHEY, CDR2 SMNVEV (reference sequence). J lost 2 bases, V lost 2 bases, and 2 bases had no gene match. The CDR3 consists of 15 residues. The CDR3 coding sequence is TGTGCCAGCAGTTTACGCGGGGGGGCCACAGATACGCAGTATTTT. It codes for CASSLRGGATDTQYF.

The chain links TRBV11-3 to TRBJ2-1, with TRBD1 as a possible D gene (5 bases). Trimming removed 1 base at V and 0 bases at J, with 19 bases between. The CDR3 runs 19 residues. Germline CDR1 reads SGHNT; CDR2 reads YENEEA. The CDR3 region is CASSLGVQGPGLSYNEQFF. CDR3 DNA: TGTGCCAGCAGCTTAGGGGTGCAGGGTCCCGGCCTCTCCTACAATGAGCAGTTCTTC.

The chain recombines TRBV27 with TRBJ1-4; no firm D call. CDR1 is MNHEY and CDR2 is SMNVEV in the germline V gene (reference sequence). Between the trimmed V and J ends, which lost 2 bases and 9 bases, there was a span of 10 bases. The CDR3 contains 13 residues. For the CDR3, the DNA is TGTGCCAGCAGTTTAGACGGATGGAAAAAACTGTTTTTT. This gives the protein CASSLDGWKKLFF.

The DNA for the CDR3 is TGTGCCAGCAGCTTCAGGGTGGCGAACACTGAAGCTTTCTTT. Translation gives CASSFRVANTEAFF. The rearrangement links TRBV5-5 to TRBJ1-1, with D tentatively TRBD1 (5 bases). CDR1 SGHKS and CDR2 YYEKEE come from the germline V gene (reference sequence). With 2 bases removed from V and 1 base from J, the gap between germline ends came to 9 bases. This CDR3 spans 14 amino acids. The full variable domain, with the rest looked up from reference TRBV5-5 and TRBJ1-1, is DAGVTQSPTHLIKTRGQQVTLRCSPISGHKSVSWYQQVLGQGPQFIFQYYEKEERGRGNFPDRFSARQFPNYSSELNVNALLLGDSALYLCASSFRVANTEAFFGQGTRLTVV.

The chain carries TRBV18 and TRBJ2-5; 9 bases fit TRBD1. Germline V lookup: CDR1 KGHSH, CDR2 LQKENI. This CDR3 has 15 amino acids. V dropped 2 bases and J dropped 4; count of bases not matched to a gene: 5. The CDR3 protein is CASSPRQGVGETQYF. The DNA of the CDR3 is TGTGCCAGCTCACCAAGACAGGGGGTTGGAGAGACCCAGTACTTC.

The chain joins TRBV14 to TRBJ2-2; D unresolved. This CDR3 comprises 16 residues. V was pared by 4 bases and J by 6 bases, with 18 bases between. Per germline, CDR1 SGHDN and CDR2 FVKESK. The CDR3 DNA sequence: TGTGCCAGCAGCCCCCTAGGGCAGTTGGCCGCCGGGGAGCTGTTTTTT. Its translation is CASSPLGQLAAGELFF. The variable domain in full, completed from reference TRBV14 and TRBJ2-2, reads EAGVTQFPSHSVIEKGQTVTLRCDPISGHDNLYWYRRVMGKEIKFLLHFVKESKQDESGMPNNRFLAERTGGTYSTLKVQPAELEDSGVYFCASSPLGQLAAGELFFGEGSRLTVL.

The genes are TRBV3-1 (or the pseudogene TRBV3-2) and TRBJ2-3; no firm D call. Per the germline V gene, CDR1 is LGHDT and CDR2 is YNNKEL (reference sequence). V lost 1 base, J lost 10 bases, and 6 bases lay in between. This CDR3 has 11 residues. CDR3 in amino acids: CASSQVGPQYF. CDR3 DNA: TGTGCCAGCAGCCAAGTCGGGCCGCAGTATTTT.

This clone was observed once. The genes are TRBV6-5 and TRBJ1-2; 10 bases match TRBD1. With 2 bases clipped from V and 6 bases from J, the junction kept 6 bases outside the gene matches. The CDR3 runs to 15 residues. Germline V gene lookup returns CDR1 MNHEY and CDR2 SVGAGI. The CDR3 region is CASSYRQGAGDGYTF. The DNA of the CDR3 is TGTGCCAGCAGTTACAGACAGGGGGCGGGGGATGGCTACACCTTC.

This clone was seen once. Sequence at one end of the junction differs from germline and may be a read error. The chain links TRBV10-1 to TRBJ2-3; the match to TRBD2 covers 9 bases. The CDR3 extends over 14 amino acids. The germline V gene encodes CDR1 WNHNN and CDR2 SYGVQD (reference sequence). CDR3 in amino acids: CANSESSGGLTQYF. DNA of the CDR3: TGCGCCAACAGTGAGTCAAGCGGGGGGCTTACGCAGTATTTT.

The genes are TRBV6-5 and TRBJ1-6; D uncertain. The CDR3 totals 15 residues. Trimming shortened V by 2 bases and J by 3 bases, and 8 bases separated the two germline ends. CDR1 and CDR2 from the germline V gene are MNHEY and SVGAGI. The CDR3 sequence: CASSYGRIYNSPLHF. The CDR3 bases are TGTGCCAGCAGTTACGGGCGGATCTATAATTCACCCCTCCACTTT.